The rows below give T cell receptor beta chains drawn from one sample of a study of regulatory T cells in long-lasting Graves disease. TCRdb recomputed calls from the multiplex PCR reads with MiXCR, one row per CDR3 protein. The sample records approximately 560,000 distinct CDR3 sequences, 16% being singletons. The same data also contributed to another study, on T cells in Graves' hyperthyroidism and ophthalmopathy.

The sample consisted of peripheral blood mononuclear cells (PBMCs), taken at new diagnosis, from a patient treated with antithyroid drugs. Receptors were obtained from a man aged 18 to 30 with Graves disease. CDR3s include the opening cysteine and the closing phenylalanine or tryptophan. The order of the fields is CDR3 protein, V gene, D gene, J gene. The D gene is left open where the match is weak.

cdr3_aa: CASSQGIRGRVTYGYTF; v_call: TRBV14; d_call: TRBD1; j_call: TRBJ1-2
cdr3_aa: CASSSGAGGLGADTQYF; v_call: TRBV5-1; d_call: .; j_call: TRBJ2-3
cdr3_aa: CASSQPGHVNTEAFF; v_call: TRBV7-2; d_call: .; j_call: TRBJ1-1
cdr3_aa: CASSCEQPGLAGCSYNEQFF; v_call: TRBV5-6; d_call: TRBD2; j_call: TRBJ2-1
cdr3_aa: CASSPGGDNEQFF; v_call: TRBV4-1; d_call: TRBD2; j_call: TRBJ2-1
cdr3_aa: CASTTLGGYEQFF; v_call: TRBV7-2; d_call: TRBD2; j_call: TRBJ2-1
cdr3_aa: CASSVGGGVHEQYF; v_call: TRBV9; d_call: .; j_call: TRBJ2-7
cdr3_aa: CATSKTPDTQYF; v_call: TRBV15; d_call: .; j_call: TRBJ2-3
cdr3_aa: CASRRQSLNEKLFF; v_call: TRBV12-3/TRBV12-4; d_call: .; j_call: TRBJ1-4
cdr3_aa: CASSLTGGPISGANVLTF; v_call: TRBV7-3; d_call: TRBD1; j_call: TRBJ2-6
cdr3_aa: CASSQVGGNSNQPQHF; v_call: TRBV4-1; d_call: .; j_call: TRBJ1-5
cdr3_aa: CASRSRDLERTQYF; v_call: TRBV7-9; d_call: .; j_call: TRBJ2-5
cdr3_aa: CATSRAGGREFSGANVLTF; v_call: TRBV15; d_call: .; j_call: TRBJ2-6
cdr3_aa: CASSLSPSGRAEETQYF; v_call: TRBV5-1; d_call: TRBD2; j_call: TRBJ2-5
cdr3_aa: CASTSDRRMNTEAFF; v_call: TRBV12-3/TRBV12-4; d_call: .; j_call: TRBJ1-1
cdr3_aa: CSARDARLAGGWGETQYF; v_call: TRBV20-1; d_call: TRBD2; j_call: TRBJ2-5
cdr3_aa: CASSPTGGDDTGELFF; v_call: TRBV18; d_call: TRBD1; j_call: TRBJ2-2
cdr3_aa: CSARVGHGGNTIYF; v_call: TRBV20-1; d_call: .; j_call: TRBJ1-3
cdr3_aa: CSARSEGDTQYF; v_call: TRBV20-1; d_call: .; j_call: TRBJ2-3
cdr3_aa: CAISERQGIHEQYF; v_call: TRBV10-3; d_call: TRBD1; j_call: TRBJ2-7
cdr3_aa: CASSQDSVRGGVGRRYTF; v_call: TRBV4-2; d_call: .; j_call: TRBJ1-2
cdr3_aa: CATSRDHRSDTGELFF; v_call: TRBV15; d_call: .; j_call: TRBJ2-2